These 14 T cell receptor beta chains came from one sample sequenced in a study of blood T cell repertoires in COVID-19 (dated by TCRdb to about 2020). The method was the immunoSEQ multiplex PCR assay. TCRdb's version of the immuneACCESS table is confined to in-frame rearrangements and falls short of the full clone set. An unresolved V gene accounts for under half of the shortfall where checked; the remainder is of unknown origin. For this sample there are around 140,000 clones; over 75% appear just once. Roughly 1.6% of the sample goes to the ten largest clones. The sequenced material came from peripheral blood. The origin of the receptors is a woman aged 50 to 65 with acute or convalescent COVID-19.

The chain couples TRBV6-5 to TRBJ1-2; no clear D. Trimming left V 6 bases short and J 0 bases short, with 11 bases between. From germline, CDR1 is MNHEY and CDR2 SVGAGI. The CDR3 covers 14 residues. In nucleotides, the CDR3 is TGTGCCAGCAGGGACTACAACACTAACTATGGCTACACCTTC. Translation: CASRDYNTNYGYTF.

This clone was observed once. The chain employs TRBV7-9 and TRBJ2-2, with TRBD2 identical over 7 bases. This CDR3 comprises 16 residues. The germline V gene encodes CDR1 SEHNR and CDR2 FQNEAQ (reference sequence). V was pared by 0 bases and J by 4 bases, with 5 bases of the junction left unmatched. CDR3 sequence reads: CASSLASGLGTGELFF. In DNA form, the CDR3 reads TGTGCCAGCAGCTTAGCTAGCGGGCTTGGCACCGGGGAGCTGTTTTTT.

This rearrangement joins TRBV5-1 to TRBJ2-1; the match to TRBD2 covers 13 bases. V dropped 0 bases and J dropped 7; count of bases not matched to a gene: 4. The germline CDR1 and CDR2 sequences are SGHRS and YFSETQ. The CDR3 sequence is 16 residues long. The CDR3 protein is CASSLAGTSGMNEQFF. The DNA for the CDR3 is TGCGCCAGCAGCTTGGCCGGGACTAGCGGGATGAATGAGCAGTTCTTC.

The chain recombines TRBV7-9 with TRBJ2-7, with TRBD2 matching over 9 bases. CDR1 is SEHNR and CDR2 is FQNEAQ in the germline V gene (reference sequence). CDR3 length: 14 residues. V shed 2 bases, J shed 4 bases, and the junction held 3 bases outside the gene matches. CDR3 amino acids: CASSLSGRFYEQYF. The CDR3 DNA reads TGTGCCAGCAGCTTAAGCGGGAGGTTTTACGAGCAGTACTTC. Looking up the rest from reference TRBV7-9 and TRBJ2-7 gives the full variable domain: DTGVSQNPRHKITKRGQNVTFRCDPISEHNRLYWYRQTLGQGPEFLTYFQNEAQLEKSRLLSDRFSAERPKGSFSTLEIQRTEQGDSAMYLCASSLSGRFYEQYFGPGTRLTVT.

V usage is TRBV12-3 or TRBV12-4 and J usage is TRBJ1-2, with a tentative D call TRBD1 (6 bases). With 3 bases removed from V and 8 bases from J, the gap between germline ends came to 10 bases. This CDR3 spans 12 amino acids. CDR3 protein: CASSFSQGGYTF. The CDR3, as DNA: TGTGCCAGCAGTTTCTCACAGGGAGGCTACACCTTC.

The V gene is TRBV29-1, the J gene TRBJ1-1; D call uncertain. Germline V gene lookup returns CDR1 SQVTM and CDR2 ANQGSEA. Trimming removed 7 bases at V and 0 bases at J, with 15 bases between. The CDR3 runs to 14 residues. The CDR3 loop reads CSGLWREMNTEAFF. In DNA form, the CDR3 reads TGCAGCGGTTTATGGCGGGAGATGAACACTGAAGCTTTCTTT.

The chain couples TRBV28 to TRBJ1-2; 7 nucleotides agree with TRBD1. Germline assignment: CDR1 MDHEN and CDR2 SYDVKM. The J segment lost 4 bases and the V segment lost 10 bases, leaving 9 bases of the junction unmatched. This CDR3 is 13 amino acids long. CDR3 region: CATTRQGLYGYTF. For the CDR3, the DNA is TGTGCCACCACCAGACAGGGACTCTATGGCTACACCTTC.

This clone has only a few counts. The chain employs TRBV28 and TRBJ1-2, with 9 bases fitting TRBD1. Germline values: CDR1 MDHEN, CDR2 SYDVKM. CDR3 length: 12 residues. Germline trimming cut 3 bases from V and 10 bases from J; bases unmatched to any gene: 3. CDR3 sequence (DNA): TGTGCCAGCAGTTTTAGGACAGGGGTCTACACCTTC. This encodes CASSFRTGVYTF.

The V and J genes are TRBV12-3 or TRBV12-4 and TRBJ1-2; weak D call: TRBD1 (5 bases). This CDR3 spans 12 amino acids. Between the trimmed V and J ends, which lost 7 bases and 4 bases, there was a span of 10 bases. The CDR3 bases are TGTGCCAGCACGGGGGGAGGCTATGGCTACACCTTC. The encoded protein is CASTGGGYGYTF.

The V and J genes are TRBV27 and TRBJ1-1; no reliable D call. From germline, CDR1 is MNHEY and CDR2 SMNVEV (reference sequence). Between the trimmed V and J ends, which lost 2 bases and 0 bases, there was a span of 13 bases. The CDR3 contains 16 residues. The CDR3 region is CASSLTAGFMNTEAFF. DNA for the CDR3: TGTGCCAGCAGTTTAACCGCAGGTTTCATGAACACTGAAGCTTTCTTT.

CDR3 nucleotide sequence: TGTGCCAGCAGCACCGGGACTACTCACTACGAGCAGTACTTC. Translated, it gives CASSTGTTHYEQYF. The chain employs TRBV7-2 and TRBJ2-7; 7 bases match TRBD2. The germline CDR1 and CDR2 sequences are SGHTA and FQGNSA. The CDR3 is 14 residues long. Unmatched junction bases numbered 7, after V lost 5 bases and J lost 3 bases.

The chain employs TRBV28 and TRBJ1-4; no clear D. V gave up 5 bases and J gave up 7 bases, with 14 bases separating them. The CDR3 is made up of 14 amino acids. Germline V CDR1 and CDR2: MDHEN, SYDVKM. CDR3 nucleotides: TGTGCCAGCAGTCCCTTTTCGTCGAGTGAAAAACTGTTTTTT. Its translation: CASSPFSSSEKLFF.

This chain links TRBV3-1 (or the pseudogene TRBV3-2) with TRBJ2-1; D is undetermined. CDR3 length: 13 amino acids. Trimming stripped 2 bases from V and 1 base from J, with 3 bases between. Germline CDR1 LGHDT, CDR2 YNNKEL (reference sequence). CDR3 sequence reads: CASSQLSYNEQFF. The CDR3 coding sequence is TGTGCCAGCAGCCAACTATCCTACAATGAGCAGTTCTTC.

V is TRBV9 and J is TRBJ1-4; 9 nucleotides match TRBD1. J was trimmed by 8 bases and V by 2 bases; bases with no gene match: 4. The CDR3 has 14 amino acids. Looked up from germline, CDR1 is SGDLS and CDR2 is YYNGEE. CDR3 nucleotides: TGTGCCAGCAGCGTGGGGACAGGGCGAGAAAAACTGTTTTTT. Protein product: CASSVGTGREKLFF.